The T cell receptor (beta chain) described here comes from a study of cytomegalovirus exposure and HLA in healthy donors. Study outcomes and limitations: In the approximately 130 validation repertoires, a later analysis found that first-cohort TCR clusters tended to co-occur.

Trimming removed 6 bases at V and 8 bases at J, with 16 bases between. CDR1 KGHSH and CDR2 LQKENI come from the germline V gene. The CDR3 is 13 residues long. Concerning this clone itself: Its antigen remains unknown.

The protocol was immunoSEQ multiplex PCR, while the TCRdb copy is restricted to in-frame clones and leaves out a portion. The sample yields more than 110,000 clones, approximately 94% seen once. The chain carries TRBV18 and TRBJ1-1; D may be TRBD1 (6 bases). The origin of this receptor is a man younger than 35 in good health and CMV-seropositive. Sequenced input: PBMCs. CDR3 loop: CASSPIRTDEAFF. The CDR3 bases are TGTGCCAGCTCTCCAATACGGACAGACGAAGCTTTCTTT. Using reference TRBV18 and TRBJ1-1 for the parts outside the CDR3, the full variable domain is NAGVMQNPRHLVRRRGQEARLRCSPMKGHSHVYWYRQLPEEGLKFMVYLQKENIIDESGMPKERFSAEFPKEGPSILRIQQVVRGDSAAYFCASSPIRTDEAFFGQGTRLTVV.